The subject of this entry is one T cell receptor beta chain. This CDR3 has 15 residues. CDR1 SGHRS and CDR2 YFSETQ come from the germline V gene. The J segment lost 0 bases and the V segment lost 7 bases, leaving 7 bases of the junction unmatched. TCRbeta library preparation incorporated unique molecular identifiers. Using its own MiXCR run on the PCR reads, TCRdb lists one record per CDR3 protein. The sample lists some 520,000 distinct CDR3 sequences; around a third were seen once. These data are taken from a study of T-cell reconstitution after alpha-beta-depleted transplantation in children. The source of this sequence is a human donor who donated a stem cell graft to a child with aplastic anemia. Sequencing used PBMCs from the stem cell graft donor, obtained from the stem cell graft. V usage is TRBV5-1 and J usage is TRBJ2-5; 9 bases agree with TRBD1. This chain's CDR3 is CASARTGVNQETQYF. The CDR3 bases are TGCGCCAGCGCAAGGACAGGGGTGAACCAAGAGACCCAGTACTTC.